This T cell receptor (beta chain) was obtained from a study of molecular identifiers for immune sequencing clone quantification. Study at large: Within a replicate experiment, RNA obtained from either approximately 22,000 or 94,000 naive CD8 cells was divided into five aliquots, and four of those aliquots were then sequenced.

The germline V gene has CDR1 SGHDN and CDR2 FVKESK. V shed 1 base and J shed 0 bases, with 7 bases lying between them. There are 15 residues in the CDR3. This clonotype was observed a handful of times. Its antigen remains unknown. The study's findings and limits: One cell's worth of spiked Jurkat TCR RNA was reportedly detectable among one million naive cells.

One entry per CDR3 protein results from TCRdb running MiXCR on the PCR reads. The sample records tens of thousands of distinct CDR3 sequences, around 20% being singletons. The authors gated naive CD8 T cells as CD8+CD4-CCR7+CD45RA+ for sorting. The rearrangement joins TRBV14 to TRBJ2-1, with D uncertain. The sequenced material came from naive CD8+ T cells from blood, with Jurkat cell RNA spiked in. The subset is: FACS-sorted CD8+CD4-CCR7+CD45RA+ naive T cells. The receptor comes from a human donor in good health. Some libraries in this study had Jurkat cell RNA spiked in. The CDR3 region is CASSQGVSSYNEQFF. CDR3 in DNA: TGTGCCAGCAGCCAAGGGGTTAGCTCCTACAATGAGCAGTTCTTC.